One sample yielded the 11 T cell receptor beta chains listed below, sequenced in a study of high-grade serous ovarian cancer treatment subgroups. The table came from immunoSEQ multiplex PCR; TCRdb's copy has only in-frame clones and leaves some out. The sample shows approximately 30,000 clones, roughly 80% of them seen only once. Tumor samples were obtained before definitive surgery or chemotherapy. Sequences were obtained from tumor tissue. The receptors originated from a human donor with high-grade serous ovarian cancer.

This clone is a singleton in its sample. In DNA, the CDR3 is TGTGCCAGCAGACGCCTTAAACGGGACAGTGCTTTTTCTGGGGCCAACGTCCTGACTTTC. This sequence encodes CASRRLKRDSAFSGANVLTF. V and J are TRBV28 and TRBJ2-6, with 7 bases lining up with TRBD1. Germline assignment: CDR1 MDHEN and CDR2 SYDVKM. CDR3 length: 20 amino acids. The V segment lost 6 bases and the J segment 1 base; nucleotides outside the gene matches: 18.

About this clone itself: Because the CDR3's place on the DNA is in doubt, the DNA is left out and the CDR3 is given as listed by TCRdb. The chain has TRBV6-1 and TRBJ2-2. A total of 13 residues make up the CDR3, ends included. Germline V CDR1 and CDR2: MNHNS, SASEGT. CDR3 region: CASRGFGSGELFF.

The chain is built from TRBV5-6 and TRBJ1-4, with TRBD1 matching 10 bases. Germline V gene lookup returns CDR1 SGHDT and CDR2 YYEEEE. CDR3 length equals 15 residues. The ends lost 1 base at V and 7 bases at J; junction bases unmatched: 4. As DNA, the CDR3 is TGTGCCAGCAGCTTGAGGACAGGGGGAACTGAAAAACTGTTTTTT. It codes for CASSLRTGGTEKLFF. The full variable domain, completed using reference TRBV5-6 and TRBJ1-4, is DAGVTQSPTHLIKTRGQQVTLRCSPKSGHDTVSWYQQALGQGPQFIFQYYEEEERQRGNFPDRFSGHQFPNYSSELNVNALLLGDSALYLCASSLRTGGTEKLFFGSGTQLSVL.

V usage is TRBV6-1 and J usage is TRBJ2-3; 7 bases agree with TRBD1. Germline V gene data show CDR1 as MNHNS and CDR2 as SASEGT. The junction had 6 bases not matched to a gene; V was cut back by 5 bases and J by 4 bases. The CDR3 spans 14 residues. CDR3 coding DNA: TGTGCCAGCAGTCCCGGGACAGTAGCAGATACGCAGTATTTT. As protein: CASSPGTVADTQYF.

The rearrangement uses TRBV6-5 and TRBJ2-7; TRBD1 agrees at 11 bases. With V trimmed by 2 bases and J by 6 bases, 0 bases remained unmatched. CDR1 MNHEY and CDR2 SVGAGI come from the germline V gene. This CDR3 comprises 13 residues. The DNA of the CDR3 is TGTGCCAGCAGTTACGGGACAGGGGGCGAGCAGTACTTC. Its translation: CASSYGTGGEQYF.

This rearrangement joins TRBV6-1 to TRBJ1-1, with 11 bases that match TRBD1. J was trimmed by 4 bases and V by 10 bases; bases with no gene match: 8. This CDR3 comprises 14 residues. From germline, CDR1 is MNHNS and CDR2 SASEGT. This chain's CDR3 is CAIWTGGVGTEAFF. CDR3 coding DNA: TGTGCCATCTGGACAGGGGGCGTCGGCACTGAAGCTTTCTTT.

The CDR3 here is CSVDGPSGYEQYF. DNA of the CDR3: TGCAGCGTTGACGGGCCTAGCGGCTACGAGCAGTACTTC. The chain has TRBV29-1 and TRBJ2-7, with 7 bases aligning to TRBD2. Germline V gene data show CDR1 as SQVTM and CDR2 as ANQGSEA. The CDR3 spans 13 residues. The junction had 5 bases not matched to a gene; V was cut back by 3 bases and J by 3 bases.

The gene calls are TRBV5-1 and TRBJ2-3; 8 bases are shared with TRBD1. Germline trimming cut 4 bases from V and 2 bases from J; bases unmatched to any gene: 9. This CDR3 region has 16 residues. CDR1 and CDR2 (germline): SGHRS, YFSETQ. The CDR3 nucleotides are TGCGCCAGCAGCCTAGGACAGGGCGGCCCCACAGATACGCAGTATTTT. It encodes CASSLGQGGPTDTQYF. The full variable domain, rest sourced from reference TRBV5-1 and TRBJ2-3, is KAGVTQTPRYLIKTRGQQVTLSCSPISGHRSVSWYQQTPGQGLQFLFEYFSETQRNKGNFPGRFSGRQFSNSRSEMNVSTLELGDSALYLCASSLGQGGPTDTQYFGPGTRLTVL.

The genes are TRBV2 and TRBJ1-4, with D possibly matching TRBD1 (5 bases). The CDR3 sequence is 14 residues long. Trimming stripped 10 bases from V and 6 bases from J, with 18 bases between. The germline CDR1 and CDR2 sequences are SNHLY and FYNNEI. The CDR3 region has the DNA TGTGCCAACCGACCGGGCAGGGAAGATGAAAAACTGTTTTTT. Residues: CANRPGREDEKLFF.

This clone was seen a single time. The chain recombines TRBV11-2 with TRBJ2-2; possibly TRBD2 for D (6 bases). V was trimmed by 4 bases and J by 6 bases, leaving 12 bases between them. CDR3 size: 14 residues. Germline assignment: CDR1 SGHAT and CDR2 FQNNGV. The CDR3, as DNA: TGTGCCAGCAGCTCCGGGACTCCTCCCGGGGAGCTGTTTTTT. Translating it yields CASSSGTPPGELFF.

This chain connects TRBV5-6 to TRBJ2-2, with D perhaps matching TRBD2 (7 bases). This CDR3 has 17 residues. Trimming left V 3 bases short and J 0 bases short, with 15 bases between. The germline V gene has CDR1 SGHDT and CDR2 YYEEEE. The CDR3: CASSSRRGLANTGELFF. The CDR3 region has the DNA TGTGCCAGCAGCTCCCGGCGGGGGCTTGCGAACACCGGGGAGCTGTTTTTT.